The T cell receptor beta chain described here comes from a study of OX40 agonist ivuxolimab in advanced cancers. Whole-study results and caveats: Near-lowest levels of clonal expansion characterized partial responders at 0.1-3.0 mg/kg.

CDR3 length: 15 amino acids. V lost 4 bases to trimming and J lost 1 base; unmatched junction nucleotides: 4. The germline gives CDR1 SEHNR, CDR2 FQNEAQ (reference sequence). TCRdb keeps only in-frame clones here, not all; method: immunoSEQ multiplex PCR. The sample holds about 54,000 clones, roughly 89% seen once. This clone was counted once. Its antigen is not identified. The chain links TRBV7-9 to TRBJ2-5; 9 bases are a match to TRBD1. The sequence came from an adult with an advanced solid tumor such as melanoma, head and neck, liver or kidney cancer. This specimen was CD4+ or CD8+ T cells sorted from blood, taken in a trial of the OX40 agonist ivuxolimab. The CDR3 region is CASSWDRVSQETQYF. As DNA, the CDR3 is TGTGCCAGCAGCTGGGACAGGGTATCCCAAGAGACCCAGTACTTC.